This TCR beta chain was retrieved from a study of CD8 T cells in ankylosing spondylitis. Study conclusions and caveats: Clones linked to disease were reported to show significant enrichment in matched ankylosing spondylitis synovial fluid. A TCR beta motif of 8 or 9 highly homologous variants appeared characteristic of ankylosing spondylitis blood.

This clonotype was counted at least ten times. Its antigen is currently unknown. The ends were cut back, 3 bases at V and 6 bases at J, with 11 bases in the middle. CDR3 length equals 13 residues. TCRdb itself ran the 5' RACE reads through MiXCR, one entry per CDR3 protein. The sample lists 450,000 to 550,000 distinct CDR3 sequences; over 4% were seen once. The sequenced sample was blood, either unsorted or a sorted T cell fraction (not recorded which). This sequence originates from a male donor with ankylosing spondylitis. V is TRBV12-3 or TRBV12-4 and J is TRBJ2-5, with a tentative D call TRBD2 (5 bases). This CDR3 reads CASSFGLPQTQYF. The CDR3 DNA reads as TGTGCCAGCAGTTTTGGACTGCCGCAGACCCAGTACTTC.